Sequencing of this T cell receptor beta chain was carried out in a study of blood T cell repertoires in COVID-19. The CDR3 is made up of 13 amino acids. Germline CDR1 and CDR2: SGHDT and YYEEEE. V was pared by 3 bases and J by 2 bases, with 0 bases of the junction left unmatched. The table came from immunoSEQ multiplex PCR; TCRdb's copy has only in-frame clones and leaves some out. The table includes about 68,000 clones, about nine tenths detected once. Sequenced: peripheral blood. The rearrangement links TRBV5-6 to TRBJ1-2; TRBD1 agrees at 8 bases. The sequence was collected from a young man with acute or convalescent COVID-19. The CDR3: CASSSGGNYGYTF. The CDR3 nucleotides read TGTGCCAGCAGCTCAGGGGGCAACTATGGCTACACCTTC.